These T cell receptor beta chains were read from a single sample in a study of control samples from healthy donors and cancer patients. Repertoires were generated with immunoSEQ multiplex PCR, while TCRdb's copy carries only in-frame clones and drops some. The listing records around 190,000 clones. The sample was blood. The receptor set was obtained from a woman between 25 and 40 years old in good health. Both conserved end residues are part of each CDR3. D genes are given only for firm matches.

D gene: .
V gene: TRBV5-1
J gene: TRBJ2-2
CDR3 protein: CASSSLQGSGELFF
CDR3 DNA: TGCGCCAGCAGCTCCTTACAGGGCAGCGGGGAGCTGTTTTTT

D gene: TRBD1
V gene: TRBV28
J gene: TRBJ1-5
CDR3 protein: CASRRPLGGTGPFNQPQHF
CDR3 DNA: TGTGCCAGCAGGCGACCTCTGGGGGGGACAGGGCCCTTTAATCAGCCCCAGCATTTT

D gene: TRBD2
V gene: TRBV15
J gene: TRBJ2-1
CDR3 protein: CATSRISPRLAGVNNEQFF
CDR3 DNA: TGTGCCACCAGCAGAATATCCCCTCGACTAGCGGGGGTGAACAATGAGCAGTTCTTC

D gene: .
V gene: TRBV6-5
J gene: TRBJ1-5
CDR3 protein: CASSYIPNQPQHF
CDR3 DNA: TGTGCCAGCAGTTACATCCCGAATCAGCCCCAGCATTTT

D gene: .
V gene: TRBV5-8
J gene: TRBJ2-1
CDR3 protein: CASSSDLSRGNNEQFF
CDR3 DNA: TGTGCCAGCAGCTCGGATCTGAGCCGGGGGAACAATGAGCAGTTCTTC

D gene: .
V gene: TRBV7-2
J gene: TRBJ2-7
CDR3 protein: CASSSSSYEQYF
CDR3 DNA: TGTGCCAGCAGCTCGAGCTCCTACGAGCAGTACTTC

D gene: TRBD1
V gene: TRBV27
J gene: TRBJ1-1
CDR3 protein: CASRGTGVYTEAFF
CDR3 DNA: TGTGCCAGCAGAGGTACAGGGGTTTACACTGAAGCTTTCTTT

D gene: .
V gene: TRBV20-1
J gene: TRBJ1-6
CDR3 protein: CSASKGSLLNSPLHF
CDR3 DNA: TGCAGTGCTAGTAAGGGCAGCTTACTTAATTCACCCCTCCACTTT

D gene: .
V gene: TRBV4-1
J gene: TRBJ2-2
CDR3 protein: CASSRTTGVGLTGELFF
CDR3 DNA: TGCGCCAGCAGCCGGACTACCGGGGTAGGGCTCACCGGGGAGCTGTTTTTT

D gene: .
V gene: TRBV7-2
J gene: TRBJ2-7
CDR3 protein: CASSLSQGAAYEQYF
CDR3 DNA: TGTGCCAGCAGCTTATCACAGGGCGCGGCCTACGAGCAGTACTTC

D gene: .
V gene: TRBV5-4
J gene: TRBJ1-2
CDR3 protein: CASSFWGQRVDGYTF
CDR3 DNA: TGTGCCAGCAGCTTTTGGGGACAACGGGTGGATGGCTACACCTTC

D gene: .
V gene: TRBV9
J gene: TRBJ1-1
CDR3 protein: CASSVEGNRALEAFF
CDR3 DNA: TGTGCCAGCAGCGTAGAGGGGAACAGGGCGCTAGAAGCTTTCTTT

D gene: TRBD1
V gene: TRBV7-2
J gene: TRBJ1-4
CDR3 protein: CASSAHRGLNEKLFF
CDR3 DNA: TGTGCCAGCAGCGCGCACAGGGGGCTCAATGAAAAACTGTTTTTT

D gene: .
V gene: TRBV5-8
J gene: TRBJ2-7
CDR3 protein: CASSFQSGVSSYEQYF
CDR3 DNA: TGTGCCAGCAGCTTTCAGTCAGGGGTTAGCTCCTACGAGCAGTACTTC

D gene: .
V gene: TRBV2
J gene: TRBJ2-7
CDR3 protein: CASRYRADEQYF
CDR3 DNA: TGTGCCAGCAGGTACAGGGCCGACGAGCAGTACTTC

D gene: TRBD2
V gene: TRBV5-1
J gene: TRBJ2-1
CDR3 protein: CASSLGTSGVPTEEQFF
CDR3 DNA: TGCGCCAGCAGCCTCGGGACTAGCGGGGTCCCTACAGAGGAGCAGTTCTTC

D gene: .
V gene: TRBV5-1
J gene: TRBJ1-2
CDR3 protein: CASSSGNFGGYTF
CDR3 DNA: TGCGCCAGCAGCTCGGGAAACTTCGGGGGCTACACCTTC

D gene: .
V gene: TRBV9
J gene: TRBJ1-2
CDR3 protein: CASSPYEGSVGYTF
CDR3 DNA: TGTGCCAGCAGCCCATACGAGGGGTCGGTAGGCTACACCTTC

D gene: TRBD1
V gene: TRBV4-1
J gene: TRBJ1-1
CDR3 protein: CASSPGTARDRGSEAFF
CDR3 DNA: TGCGCCAGCAGCCCCGGGACCGCCCGGGACAGGGGATCTGAAGCTTTCTTT

D gene: .
V gene: TRBV11-1
J gene: TRBJ1-2
CDR3 protein: CASRPTDGPYGYTF
CDR3 DNA: TGTGCCAGCAGACCCACCGACGGCCCCTATGGCTACACCTTC

D gene: .
V gene: TRBV3-1/TRBV3-2
J gene: TRBJ1-1
CDR3 protein: CASSQGGFTEAFF
CDR3 DNA: TGTGCCAGCAGCCAAGGTGGATTTACTGAAGCTTTCTTT

D gene: .
V gene: TRBV3-1/TRBV3-2
J gene: TRBJ1-2
CDR3 protein: CASSHAGLNGYTF
CDR3 DNA: TGTGCCAGCAGCCATGCGGGTCTGAATGGCTACACCTTC

D gene: .
V gene: TRBV19
J gene: TRBJ1-5
CDR3 protein: CASSIMTNSNQPQHF
CDR3 DNA: TGTGCCAGTAGTATCATGACGAATAGCAATCAGCCCCAGCATTTT

D gene: .
V gene: TRBV4-3
J gene: TRBJ2-7
CDR3 protein: CASSQGPSSGEQYF
CDR3 DNA: TGCGCCAGCAGCCAAGGCCCTTCTTCGGGCGAGCAGTACTTC

D gene: TRBD2
V gene: TRBV29-1
J gene: TRBJ2-7
CDR3 protein: CSVVRLAGDSYEQYF
CDR3 DNA: TGCAGCGTTGTAAGACTAGCGGGGGACTCCTACGAGCAGTACTTC

D gene: .
V gene: TRBV19
J gene: TRBJ2-7
CDR3 protein: CASRPQGSSYEQYF
CDR3 DNA: TGTGCCAGTAGGCCCCAGGGAAGCTCCTACGAGCAGTACTTC

D gene: TRBD1
V gene: TRBV6-6
J gene: TRBJ1-3
CDR3 protein: CASTLTGPFSGNTIYF
CDR3 DNA: TGTGCCAGCACCCTGACAGGGCCCTTCTCTGGAAACACCATATATTTT

D gene: TRBD2
V gene: TRBV9
J gene: TRBJ2-3
CDR3 protein: CASSGTSRGGTQYF
CDR3 DNA: TGTGCCAGCAGTGGGACTAGCCGGGGTGGGACGCAGTATTTT

D gene: .
V gene: TRBV3-1/TRBV3-2
J gene: TRBJ2-2
CDR3 protein: CASSGTNTGALFF
CDR3 DNA: TGTGCCAGCAGCGGGACCAACACGGGGGCCCTGTTTTTT

D gene: .
V gene: TRBV5-1
J gene: TRBJ1-6
CDR3 protein: CASSLAGGTNSPLHF
CDR3 DNA: TGCGCCAGCAGCTTGGCCGGAGGCACTAATTCACCCCTCCACTTT

D gene: TRBD1
V gene: TRBV4-3
J gene: TRBJ1-4
CDR3 protein: CASSQSTGRTNEKLFF
CDR3 DNA: TGCGCCAGCAGCCAATCGACAGGGCGAACTAATGAAAAACTGTTTTTT

D gene: .
V gene: TRBV10-3
J gene: TRBJ2-3
CDR3 protein: CAIRGGSSTDTQYF
CDR3 DNA: TGTGCCATCCGCGGAGGGAGTAGCACAGATACGCAGTATTTT

D gene: .
V gene: TRBV6-5
J gene: TRBJ1-6
CDR3 protein: CASSYRQGRNSPLHF
CDR3 DNA: TGTGCCAGCAGTTACCGTCAGGGGCGCAATTCACCCCTCCACTTT

D gene: TRBD1
V gene: TRBV3-1/TRBV3-2
J gene: TRBJ1-4
CDR3 protein: CASSQYGDREKLFF
CDR3 DNA: TGTGCCAGCAGCCAATACGGGGACAGGGAAAAACTGTTTTTT

D gene: .
V gene: TRBV6-7
J gene: TRBJ1-1
CDR3 protein: CASSYCSRAETEAFF
CDR3 DNA: TGTGCCAGCAGTTACTGTTCCAGGGCTGAAACTGAAGCTTTCTTT

D gene: .
V gene: TRBV9
J gene: TRBJ1-1
CDR3 protein: CASSVGSRATEAFF
CDR3 DNA: TGTGCCAGCAGCGTAGGGTCCAGGGCGACTGAAGCTTTCTTT

D gene: .
V gene: TRBV6-4
J gene: TRBJ1-2
CDR3 protein: CASSDWGEHGYTF
CDR3 DNA: TGTGCCAGCAGTGACTGGGGGGAACATGGCTACACCTTC

D gene: .
V gene: TRBV19
J gene: TRBJ1-5
CDR3 protein: CASSAHRSSNQPQHF
CDR3 DNA: TGTGCCAGTAGTGCTCACAGGTCTAGCAATCAGCCCCAGCATTTT

D gene: TRBD2
V gene: TRBV5-4
J gene: TRBJ2-3
CDR3 protein: CASSLREADTQYF
CDR3 DNA: TGTGCCAGCAGCTTGCGGGAGGCAGATACGCAGTATTTT

D gene: TRBD1
V gene: TRBV28
J gene: TRBJ1-2
CDR3 protein: CASRPRTGRYGYTF
CDR3 DNA: TGTGCCAGCAGACCCAGGACAGGGAGGTATGGCTACACCTTC

D gene: .
V gene: TRBV5-4
J gene: TRBJ1-1
CDR3 protein: CASSSILTENSTEAFF
CDR3 DNA: TGTGCCAGCAGCTCTATTCTGACAGAGAACAGCACTGAAGCTTTCTTT

D gene: .
V gene: TRBV6-5
J gene: TRBJ1-2
CDR3 protein: CASSWAQGGYTF
CDR3 DNA: TGTGCCAGCAGCTGGGCCCAAGGAGGCTACACCTTC

D gene: .
V gene: TRBV30
J gene: TRBJ1-2
CDR3 protein: CAWSGGGLSYTF
CDR3 DNA: TGTGCCTGGAGCGGGGGGGGTCTCAGCTACACCTTC